This T cell receptor (beta chain) was recorded in a study of a mutant IDH1 vaccine in newly diagnosed glioma. For the study at large: The initiation of vaccination occurred 4-6 weeks after radiotherapy alone, or with temozolomide cycles. V12 came at week 35, V13 at week 47. Beforehand, treatment had been radiotherapy, temozolomide, or both; the majority received both.

Clones were sequenced by immunoSEQ multiplex PCR, and TCRdb holds only the in-frame ones, with some missing. This table holds about 69,000 clones, about 88% found once. Of note for this clone: Antigen specificity is unknown.

Per the germline V gene, CDR1 is KGHSH and CDR2 is LQKENI. CDR3 length: 17 amino acids. With 3 bases removed from V and 4 bases from J, the gap between germline ends came to 21 bases. Time point here: week 35, safety follow-up. Topical imiquimod accompanied each vaccine dose, which consisted of 300 ug of mutant IDH1 20-mer peptide. There were eight vaccinations for patients, given in weeks 1, 3, 5, 7, 11, 15, 19 and 23. The chain is built from TRBV18 and TRBJ1-2, with TRBD1 as a possible D gene (5 bases). This clonotype was obtained from a man aged 30-40 years with glioma. The specimen was PBMCs, collected from a glioma patient whose treatment included an IDH1 peptide vaccine. DNA for the CDR3: TGTGCCAGCTCACCTCCACCCGGGACGGACATCTCCTATGGCTACACCTTC. Translating it yields CASSPPPGTDISYGYTF.